This T cell receptor beta chain was profiled in a study of shared clonotypes between healthy human individuals. At least ten counts were recorded for this clone. Other DNA sequences in this sample translate to the same CDR3. Some clones are missing from TCRdb's copy, which holds only in-frame ones; the method was immunoSEQ multiplex PCR. The sample yields just under 95,000 clones, 60% to 70% seen once. V shed 3 bases and J shed 4 bases, with 6 bases lying between them. The CDR3 is 12 amino acids. In germline, CDR1 is SEHNR, CDR2 FQNEAQ (reference sequence). The clonotype comes from a man in his thirties or forties in good health. Material: memory CD8+ T cells sorted from blood. The sample's subset: CD45RO+ cells pooled with CCR7-negative TemRA cells. The chain employs TRBV7-9 and TRBJ1-1; D gene uncertain. DNA for the CDR3: TGTGCCAGCAGCTTGGGGTTCACTGAAGCTTTCTTT. It translates to CASSLGFTEAFF.